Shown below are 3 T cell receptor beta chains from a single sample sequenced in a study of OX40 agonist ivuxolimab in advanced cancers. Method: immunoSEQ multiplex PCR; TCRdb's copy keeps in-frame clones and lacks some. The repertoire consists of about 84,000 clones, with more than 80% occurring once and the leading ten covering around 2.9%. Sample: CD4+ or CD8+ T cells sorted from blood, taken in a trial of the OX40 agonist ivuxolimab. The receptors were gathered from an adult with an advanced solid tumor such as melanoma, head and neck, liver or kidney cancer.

Here the CDR3 reads CASSLEGSGTGPYEQYF. The CDR3 DNA follows: TGTGCCAGCAGCTTGGAGGGTTCCGGGACAGGGCCCTACGAGCAGTACTTC. V is TRBV5-8 and J is TRBJ2-7; TRBD1 agrees at 9 bases. This CDR3 is built from 17 residues. The germline V gene has CDR1 SGHTS and CDR2 YDEGEE. After removal of 0 bases from V and 2 bases from J, the junction contained 9 bases not matched to a gene.

The DNA of the CDR3 is TGTGCCAGCAGTTTGGGTTACGAGCAGTACGTC. It translates to CASSLGYEQYV. This chain joins TRBV5-4 and TRBJ2-7, with no clear D. Germline V gives CDR1 SGHNT, CDR2 YYREEE (reference sequence). The CDR3 contains 11 residues.

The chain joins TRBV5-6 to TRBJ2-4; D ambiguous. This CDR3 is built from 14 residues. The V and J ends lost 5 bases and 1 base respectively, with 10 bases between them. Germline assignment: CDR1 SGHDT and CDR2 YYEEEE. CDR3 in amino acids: CASSLTLAKNIQYF. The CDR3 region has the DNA TGTGCCAGCAGTCTGACACTCGCCAAAAACATTCAGTACTTC.